This T cell receptor (beta chain) was retrieved from a study of blood T cells in healthy people across ages. With a J-beta primer mix and a sample-barcoded 5' primer, a second PCR ran about 6 to 11 cycles. MiXCR was run by TCRdb on the 5' RACE reads, yielding one entry per CDR3 protein. The sample contains 780,000 or so distinct CDR3 sequences, 25% of which appear only once. V shed 1 base and J shed 8 bases, with 12 bases lying between them. Germline V gene lookup returns CDR1 GTSNPN and CDR2 SVGIG (reference sequence). The CDR3 runs 13 residues. This same sample was also taken into another study, of T cells of mothers and their children. This second report adds: In the second PCR, M1S primer introduced barcodes and 2-4 random bases.

The source is a boy aged 5 to 17 in good health. The chain carries TRBV30 and TRBJ2-1, with D unclear. The sequencing input was blood. The CDR3 sequence: CAWSEDLVDEQFF. As DNA, the CDR3 is TGTGCCTGGAGTGAAGACCTCGTGGATGAGCAGTTCTTC.